Listed below are T cell receptor beta chains from one sample, sequenced in a study of neurological immune-mediated disorders. TCRdb passed the 5' RACE reads through MiXCR, listing each CDR3 protein once. The sample has tens of thousands of distinct CDR3 sequences; about 10% are singletons. Sequenced input: PBMCs. The receptors shown here come from a male donor with HTLV-1-associated myelopathy (HAM/TSP). Both conserved end residues are trimmed from each CDR3. The D gene is left open where the match is weak.

cdr3_length	j_call	v_call	d_call	cdr3_aa
11	TRBJ1-5	TRBV29-1	.	SVSQEINQPQH
14	TRBJ2-3	TRBV5-1	.	ASSLNPGGLTDTQY
12	TRBJ2-2	TRBV24-1	.	ATSTTGRTGELF
12	TRBJ2-7	TRBV3-1	.	ASSLGTTSYEQY
12	TRBJ1-5	TRBV4-2	.	ASSQRSYNQPQH
11	TRBJ2-7	TRBV29-1	TRBD1	SVDGQGGNEQY
14	TRBJ1-5	TRBV5-6	TRBD1	ASSLDRGSPNQPQH
12	TRBJ2-4	TRBV5-1	.	ASSLSSSGNIQY
15	TRBJ2-1	TRBV29-1	TRBD1	SVEGQGAPPPYNEQF
12	TRBJ1-4	TRBV20-1	TRBD1	SARVGQGPEKLF
12	TRBJ1-1	TRBV5-1	.	ASSLGPWKIEAF
14	TRBJ2-2	TRBV5-1	.	ASSLDPRTTTGELF
14	TRBJ2-5	TRBV29-1	TRBD2	SVRHSRGRYQETQY
12	TRBJ2-7	TRBV7-6	.	ASSLGSGTYEQY
13	TRBJ2-5	TRBV9	TRBD2	ASSLRTSGGETQY
13	TRBJ2-7	TRBV5-1	TRBD2	ASKREGPSSYEQY
13	TRBJ2-5	TRBV24-1	.	ATSDEGGVVKTQY
14	TRBJ2-5	TRBV5-1	TRBD2	ASSTELAGGRETQY
11	TRBJ1-6	TRBV7-2	.	ASSLDLGSPLH
10	TRBJ1-2	TRBV20-1	.	SATQGNYGYT
12	TRBJ2-3	TRBV20-1	TRBD2	SAPGTTSTDTQY
9	TRBJ1-4	TRBV5-1	.	ASSAGAKLF
12	TRBJ2-7	TRBV20-1	.	SASVGSAAYEQY
11	TRBJ2-7	TRBV5-1	TRBD1	ASRGTGYYEQY
12	TRBJ2-7	TRBV10-1	TRBD1	ASSESGGSYEQY
9	TRBJ2-5	TRBV29-1	.	SAKRGETQY
13	TRBJ2-7	TRBV2	TRBD1	ASSVDRGPIYEQY
12	TRBJ1-5	TRBV20-1	TRBD1	SATTGGSDQPQH
14	TRBJ2-3	TRBV20-1	TRBD2	SARPIAGGSTDTQY
13	TRBJ2-7	TRBV4-3	.	ASSQDFGASYEQY
10	TRBJ1-1	TRBV29-1	.	SAQGTRTEAF
11	TRBJ2-7	TRBV28	.	ASSLGWTYEQY
14	TRBJ1-6	TRBV12-3/TRBV12-4	TRBD1	ASSGPGGSYNSPLH
15	TRBJ2-7	TRBV5-1	TRBD1	ASSPGTGGPTGGEQY
17	TRBJ1-2	TRBV14	.	ASSRKDREASLTPYGYT
11	TRBJ1-2	TRBV3-1	TRBD1	ASSPRQGDGYT
9	TRBJ1-2	TRBV5-6	.	ASRETSGYT
12	TRBJ2-3	TRBV5-1	TRBD1	ASTWGQHTDTQY
11	TRBJ2-5	TRBV25-1	.	ASSAGDRETQY
12	TRBJ2-2	TRBV5-1	TRBD1	ASAGTGNTGELF
13	TRBJ2-2	TRBV7-9	.	ASIPDRQNTGELF
10	TRBJ1-2	TRBV28	TRBD1	ATAGDRVGYT
9	TRBJ1-3	TRBV11-3	.	ASSQRGIRY
11	TRBJ2-5	TRBV7-9	TRBD1	ASIRDRGETQY